This T cell receptor beta chain was profiled in a study of shared clonotypes between healthy human individuals. Study-level information: Donors were a couple of women and three men aged 18 to 49.

Details on this clone: Its matching antigen is unknown.

Findings and caveats of the study: Naive CD4 clonotype sharing across several donors was 5% to 6%. Inspection by rarefaction showed sorted-subset sequencing to be incomplete despite large depth. Sample collection involved blood only; tissue repertoires are likely different.

The assay was immunoSEQ multiplex PCR, and TCRdb's table has in-frame clones only and misses some. The table lists millions of clones, just over 90% of them singletons. The naive CD8 fraction comprised CD45RO-negative cells positively selected for CCR7 and excluded terminally differentiated effector memory CD45RA+ cells. Deletions cut 7 bases from V and 0 bases from J, with 10 bases between. Germline-derived CDR1 and CDR2 are MGHDK and SYGVNS. CDR3 size: 14 residues. Sequenced sample: naive CD8+ T cells from PBMCs. The rearrangement links TRBV25-1 to TRBJ1-3, with D hard to call. The sequence came from a young man in good health. Some clones in this sample may be carry-over from other donors' samples. The CDR3 region is CASTGGVSGNTIYF. The DNA of the CDR3 is TGTGCCAGCACCGGTGGGGTCTCTGGAAACACCATATATTTT. The whole variable domain, remainder taken from reference TRBV25-1 and TRBJ1-3, is EADIYQTPRYLVIGTGKKITLECSQTMGHDKMYWYQQDPGMELHLIHYSYGVNSTEKGDLSSESTVSRIRTEHFPLTLESARPSHTSQYLCASTGGVSGNTIYFGEGSWLTVV.